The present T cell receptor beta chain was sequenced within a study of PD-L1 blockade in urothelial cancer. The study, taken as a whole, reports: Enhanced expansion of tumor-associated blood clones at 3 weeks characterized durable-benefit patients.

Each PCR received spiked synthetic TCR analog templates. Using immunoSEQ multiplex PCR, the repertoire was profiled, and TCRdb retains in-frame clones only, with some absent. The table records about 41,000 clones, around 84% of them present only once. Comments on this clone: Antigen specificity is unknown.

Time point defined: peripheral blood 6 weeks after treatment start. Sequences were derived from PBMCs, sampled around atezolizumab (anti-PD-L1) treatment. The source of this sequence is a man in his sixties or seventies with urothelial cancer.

The CDR3 here is CASSQTYRGRNEKLFF. The CDR3 DNA is TGTGCCAGCAGCCAGACGTACAGGGGGCGCAATGAAAAACTGTTTTTT. This sequence joins TRBV14 and TRBJ1-4, with TRBD1 identical over 9 bases. This CDR3 spans 16 amino acids. The V gene's germline CDR1 is SGHDN and CDR2 FVKESK. V lost 3 bases to trimming and J lost 5 bases; unmatched junction nucleotides: 7.